Below, 32 T cell receptor beta chains from the same sample are listed, as sequenced in a study of T cells after yellow fever vaccination. TCRdb independently ran MiXCR on the 5' RACE reads; one entry per CDR3 protein. The sample includes some 240,000 distinct CDR3 sequences, approximately 3.8% seen only once; the top ten take 15% to 20%. Sequenced material: PBMCs, taken 15 days after the yellow fever booster vaccination. These receptors all come from a man in his late teens or twenties who received the YFV17D yellow fever vaccine.

This clonotype was found many times. The gene calls are TRBV24-1 and TRBJ2-5, with D possibly being TRBD1 (6 bases). The CDR3 is made up of 15 amino acids. CDR1 is KGHDR and CDR2 is SFDVKD in the germline V gene. The V and J ends lost 10 bases and 3 bases respectively, with 20 bases between them. The CDR3 DNA follows: TGTGCCACTCTCTCAGGGGCAGGGATCGAAGAGACCCAGTACTTC. Its protein is CATLSGAGIEETQYF.

This clonotype was seen repeatedly, ten times or more. The rearrangement links TRBV20-1 to TRBJ1-1; 7 bases align to TRBD1. This CDR3 region has 15 residues. The trim removed 5 bases at V and 1 base at J, leaving 10 bases unmatched. Germline V CDR1 and CDR2: DFQATT, SNEGSKA (reference sequence). In DNA form, the CDR3 reads TGCAGTGCTTCTCCCTACAGGGGCAAGAACACTGAAGCTTTCTTT. Its translation is CSASPYRGKNTEAFF.

This clonotype was counted at least ten times. The CDR3 is CASSSPGLAAGDEQFF. CDR3 in DNA: TGTGCCAGTAGTAGCCCGGGACTAGCTGCAGGGGATGAGCAGTTCTTC. V usage is TRBV19 and J usage is TRBJ2-1, with 9 bases fitting TRBD2. V shed 4 bases and J 8 bases; nucleotides not matched to a gene: 12. Germline loops: CDR1 LNHDA, CDR2 SQIVND (reference sequence). This CDR3 is built from 16 residues.

This clonotype occurred many times. The chain carries TRBV27 and TRBJ2-1, with 8 nucleotides matching TRBD2. The CDR3 loop spans 16 amino acids. Germline V gene sequence: CDR1 MNHEY, CDR2 SMNVEV (reference sequence). Trimming took 6 bases from V and 0 from J; bases not matched to a gene: 7. The DNA of the CDR3 is TGTGCCAGCAGCCGCAAGCGGGGGAGCTCCTACAATGAGCAGTTCTTC. It translates to CASSRKRGSSYNEQFF.

This clonotype was picked up many times. The rearrangement uses TRBV5-1 and TRBJ2-5; D gene ambiguous. V lost 1 base and J lost 5, with 12 bases in between. CDR1 and CDR2 from the germline V gene are SGHRS and YFSETQ. The CDR3 has 14 amino acids. CDR3 nucleotide sequence: TGCGCCAGCAGCTTGTTACCAGGCGGCGAGACCCAGTACTTC. Its protein is CASSLLPGGETQYF.

For the CDR3, the DNA is TGTGCCAGCAGTGAAAGGCCCAGGTTGGATGAAAAACTGTTTTTT. Its protein product is CASSERPRLDEKLFF. The rearrangement uses TRBV6-1 and TRBJ1-4; D is unclear. V lost 2 bases and J lost 6, with 13 bases in between. This CDR3 is 15 amino acids long. Per the germline V gene, CDR1 is MNHNS and CDR2 is SASEGT.

This clonotype has at least ten counts. The CDR3 loop is CSASNPGQGGDTQYF. For the CDR3, the DNA is TGCAGTGCTTCTAATCCGGGACAGGGGGGGGATACGCAGTATTTT. The chain is built from TRBV20-1 and TRBJ2-3, with 11 bases fitting TRBD1. CDR3 length: 15 residues. Germline CDR1 and CDR2: DFQATT and SNEGSKA (reference sequence). Trimming took 5 bases from V and 6 from J; bases not matched to a gene: 10.

This clonotype showed up many times. This chain joins TRBV20-1 and TRBJ1-4; weak D call: TRBD1 (6 bases). Per germline, CDR1 DFQATT and CDR2 SNEGSKA (reference sequence). The ends were cut back, 4 bases at V and 10 bases at J, with 16 bases in the middle. CDR3 size: 13 residues. The CDR3 loop reads CSATGARAGKLFF. The CDR3 DNA reads TGCAGTGCTACGGGGGCGCGTGCGGGAAAACTGTTTTTT.

This clonotype was observed at least ten times. The rearrangement uses TRBV5-5 and TRBJ2-1; no clear D. V dropped 4 bases and J dropped 4 bases, with 9 bases sitting between them. Germline CDR1 reads SGHKS; CDR2 reads YYEKEE (reference sequence). The length of the CDR3 is 13 residues. CDR3 in DNA: TGTGCCAGCAGCGAAACAGCGTACAATGAGCAGTTCTTC. The encoded protein is CASSETAYNEQFF. The whole variable domain, remainder taken from reference TRBV5-5 and TRBJ2-1, is DAGVTQSPTHLIKTRGQQVTLRCSPISGHKSVSWYQQVLGQGPQFIFQYYEKEERGRGNFPDRFSARQFPNYSSELNVNALLLGDSALYLCASSETAYNEQFFGPGTRLTVL.

This clonotype has at least ten counts. The V gene is TRBV5-1, the J gene TRBJ2-5, with D uncertain. The CDR3 is 14 amino acids. V lost 0 bases and J 5 bases, leaving 11 bases between the germline ends. Germline lookup yields CDR1 SGHRS and CDR2 YFSETQ. The CDR3 DNA sequence: TGCGCCAGCAGCTTGGGCGGCGACGGGGAGACCCAGTACTTC. It translates to CASSLGGDGETQYF.

This clonotype was seen ten or more times. V is TRBV7-2 and J is TRBJ2-3; D is unresolved. The CDR3 length is 14 residues. The germline CDR1 and CDR2 sequences are SGHTA and FQGNSA. The germline V and J ends were trimmed by 6 bases and 0 bases, with 10 bases remaining between them. CDR3 DNA: TGTGCCAGCAGGAGACTGACGAGCACAGATACGCAGTATTTT. Translated, it gives CASRRLTSTDTQYF.

This clonotype was seen only a few times. The V and J genes are TRBV4-1 and TRBJ2-1; a possible D gene is TRBD2 (6 bases). This CDR3 comprises 16 residues. The V gene's germline CDR1 is MGHRA and CDR2 YSYEKL. The ends were cut back, 0 bases at V and 4 bases at J, with 13 bases in the middle. CDR3 bases: TGCGCCAGCAGCCAAGATCGGTCGGGGGATTACAATGAGCAGTTCTTC. Translating gives CASSQDRSGDYNEQFF.

This clonotype was detected ten times or more. The chain combines TRBV7-9 with TRBJ1-4; TRBD1 aligns across 10 bases. Losses at the gene ends were 3 bases for V and 1 base for J; bases not matched to a gene: 2. The germline V gene encodes CDR1 SEHNR and CDR2 FQNEAQ (reference sequence). The CDR3 has 16 residues. CDR3 in amino acids: CASSFGQGGTNEKLFF. The CDR3 region has the DNA TGTGCCAGCAGCTTTGGACAGGGGGGAACTAATGAAAAACTGTTTTTT.

This clonotype has at least ten counts. The chain uses TRBV20-1 and TRBJ2-2, with TRBD1 identical over 8 bases. The CDR3 is 14 amino acids. V lost 4 bases, J lost 2 bases, and 3 bases stayed unmatched. From germline, CDR1 is DFQATT and CDR2 SNEGSKA (reference sequence). The CDR3 protein is CSATDRDNTGELFF. The CDR3 DNA reads TGCAGTGCTACGGACAGGGATAACACCGGGGAGCTGTTTTTT.

This clonotype was recorded many times. The rearrangement joins TRBV4-1 to TRBJ1-4, with unresolved D. Germline V gene data show CDR1 as MGHRA and CDR2 as YSYEKL. The V and J ends lost 1 base and 0 bases respectively, with 9 bases between them. This CDR3 is built from 16 residues. The CDR3 DNA reads TGCGCCAGCAGCCAAGCTCCACACTCAACTAATGAAAAACTGTTTTTT. It is translated as CASSQAPHSTNEKLFF.

At least ten counts were recorded for this clonotype. The chain carries TRBV7-2 and TRBJ2-5; D is possibly TRBD2 (5 bases). CDR1 and CDR2 from the germline V gene are SGHTA and FQGNSA. V gave up 2 bases and J gave up 3 bases, with 16 bases separating them. The CDR3 has 16 residues. CDR3 sequence: CASSLNRGTIKETQYF. DNA of the CDR3: TGTGCCAGCAGCTTAAATCGGGGTACGATTAAAGAGACCCAGTACTTC.

This clonotype was seen many times. The gene calls are TRBV20-1 and TRBJ2-3; the D is unclear. Looked up from germline, CDR1 is DFQATT and CDR2 is SNEGSKA (reference sequence). Trimming removed 0 bases at V and 4 bases at J, with 14 bases between. This CDR3 spans 15 amino acids. CDR3: CSARDREEFADTQYF. DNA for the CDR3: TGCAGTGCTAGAGATAGGGAAGAGTTCGCAGATACGCAGTATTTT.

This clonotype was observed many times. The chain combines TRBV7-9 with TRBJ1-2; D might be TRBD1 (5 bases). CDR1 is SEHNR and CDR2 is FQNEAQ in the germline V gene (reference sequence). V shed 5 bases and J shed 0 bases, with 13 bases lying between them. The CDR3 is 15 amino acids. CDR3 DNA: TGTGCCAGCAGCCTATGGGACCGTTCTAACTATGGCTACACCTTC. Translated: CASSLWDRSNYGYTF.

This clonotype came up a few times. This rearrangement joins TRBV5-4 to TRBJ2-1, with 10 bases that match TRBD2. This CDR3 is 15 amino acids long. Trimming took 1 base from V and 5 from J; bases not matched to a gene: 3. Germline V lookup: CDR1 SGHNT, CDR2 YYREEE (reference sequence). This CDR3 is CASSLFLAGDNEQFF. CDR3 nucleotide sequence: TGTGCCAGCAGCTTGTTCCTAGCGGGGGACAATGAGCAGTTCTTC.

In this sample, this clonotype turned up many times. The chain joins TRBV12-3 or TRBV12-4 to TRBJ2-3; D remains unclear. The CDR3 has 11 amino acids. Trimming took 10 bases from V and 0 from J, leaving 5 bases between them. DNA of the CDR3: TGTGCCACGGCAAGCACAGATACGCAGTATTTT. Translating it yields CATASTDTQYF.

This clonotype was seen ten or more times. The V and J genes are TRBV10-3 and TRBJ1-2; 8 nucleotides match TRBD1. CDR3 size: 14 residues. Per germline, CDR1 ENHRY and CDR2 SYGVKD. V was clipped by 4 bases and J by 4 bases; unmatched bases: 5. The CDR3 DNA sequence: TGTGCCATCAGTGCGGTGACAGGGGTCTATGGCTACACCTTC. Protein sequence: CAISAVTGVYGYTF.

This clonotype was counted at least ten times. This chain links TRBV5-1 with TRBJ1-1; D is unresolved. Germline V gene sequence: CDR1 SGHRS, CDR2 YFSETQ. Trimming removed 0 bases at V and 3 bases at J, with 15 bases between. The CDR3 covers 16 residues. CDR3 nucleotide sequence: TGCGCCAGCAGCTTGGATAGGATGAGTCCGTACACTGAAGCTTTCTTT. This sequence encodes CASSLDRMSPYTEAFF.

This clonotype has ten or more counts. The CDR3 sequence: CASSTDRGATDTQYF. CDR3 in DNA: TGTGCCAGCAGTACAGACAGGGGGGCCACAGATACGCAGTATTTT. This chain joins TRBV7-2 and TRBJ2-3, with 9 nucleotides matching TRBD1. The V gene end was trimmed by 6 bases and the J gene end by 2 bases; junction bases not matched to a gene: 6. The germline gives CDR1 SGHTA, CDR2 FQGNSA. CDR3 length: 15 amino acids. Full variable domain (outside the CDR3, taken from reference TRBV7-2 and TRBJ2-3): GAGVSQSPSNKVTEKGKDVELRCDPISGHTALYWYRQSLGQGLEFLIYFQGNSAPDKSGLPSDRFSAERTGGSVSTLTIQRTQQEDSAVYLCASSTDRGATDTQYFGPGTRLTVL.

The sample holds many counts of this clonotype. The V and J genes are TRBV18 and TRBJ1-5; 7 bases are a match to TRBD1. This CDR3 comprises 16 residues. Germline CDR1 KGHSH, CDR2 LQKENI. V was pared by 3 bases and J by 0 bases, with 5 bases of the junction left unmatched. This CDR3 is CASSPTTGNSNQPQHF. The CDR3 coding sequence is TGTGCCAGCTCACCTACGACAGGGAATAGCAATCAGCCCCAGCATTTT.

This clonotype showed up many times. This chain connects TRBV5-1 to TRBJ2-7; 10 nucleotides agree with TRBD1. CDR1 and CDR2 (germline): SGHRS, YFSETQ. V shed 3 bases and J 6 bases; nucleotides not matched to a gene: 15. The CDR3 is 17 amino acids. CDR3 amino acids: CASSSSHRDRGLSEQYV. The CDR3 DNA reads as TGCGCCAGCAGCTCGTCCCATCGTGACAGGGGGCTAAGCGAGCAGTACGTC.

This clonotype was detected many times. This chain links TRBV6-5 with TRBJ1-2; D unresolved. Per the germline V gene, CDR1 is MNHEY and CDR2 is SVGAGI. The CDR3 is 12 residues long. Trimming stripped 6 bases from V and 4 bases from J, with 9 bases between. The CDR3: CASRPVGYGYTF. CDR3 in DNA: TGTGCCAGCAGGCCGGTTGGCTATGGCTACACCTTC.

This clonotype was seen many times. J is TRBJ2-3 and V is TRBV10-3; unclear D gene. Germline V gene data show CDR1 as ENHRY and CDR2 as SYGVKD. Trimming took off 3 bases at V and 4 bases at J, with 17 bases between the two ends. The CDR3 extends over 16 amino acids. CDR3 in DNA: TGTGCCATCAGTGACCCAGGATCTCAGGAACCAGATACGCAGTATTTT. It encodes CAISDPGSQEPDTQYF.

This clonotype appeared a few times. In DNA form, the CDR3 reads TGTGCCAGTAGGGGGGTGACTGCGACTCTCGACAATGAGCAGTTCTTC. Translating gives CASRGVTATLDNEQFF. The genes are TRBV19 and TRBJ2-1, with D perhaps given as TRBD1 or TRBD2 (5 bases each). The germline V gene has CDR1 LNHDA and CDR2 SQIVND (reference sequence). The CDR3 loop spans 16 amino acids. V gave up 6 bases and J gave up 5 bases, with 20 bases separating them.

This clonotype was observed a few times. The gene calls are TRBV3-1 and TRBJ2-5, with 7 bases that match TRBD1. The CDR3 covers 14 residues. J gave up 3 bases and V 3 bases, and 4 bases lay outside the gene matches. The germline V gene encodes CDR1 LGHDT and CDR2 YNNKEL (reference sequence). CDR3 DNA sequence: TGTGCCAGCAGCCAGCCCGGGACAGAAGAGACCCAGTACTTC. It encodes CASSQPGTEETQYF.

The table lists this clonotype with many counts. The rearrangement joins TRBV4-3 to TRBJ1-2; the match to TRBD1 covers 7 bases. V trimming: 0 bases; J trimming: 8 bases; junction bases outside the gene matches: 6. Germline CDR1 and CDR2: LGHNA and YSLEER. The CDR3 runs 14 residues. The CDR3 is CASSQDEGARGYTF. In DNA form, the CDR3 reads TGCGCCAGCAGCCAAGATGAGGGGGCGCGGGGCTACACCTTC.

The sample holds many counts of this clonotype. The CDR3 DNA reads as TGTGCCAGCGGAAGACCGAGTTTTTACGAGCAGTACTTC. It codes for CASGRPSFYEQYF. The gene calls are TRBV12-3 or TRBV12-4 and TRBJ2-7; no clear D gene. V gave up 8 bases and J gave up 4 bases, with 15 bases separating them. This CDR3 spans 13 amino acids.

This clonotype was recorded many times. The V and J genes are TRBV20-1 and TRBJ1-1, with D possibly being TRBD1 (5 bases). The V end was cut by 1 base, the J end by 10 bases, with 10 bases between. CDR1 and CDR2 from the germline V gene are DFQATT and SNEGSKA (reference sequence). There are 11 residues in the CDR3. For the CDR3, the DNA is TGCAGTGCTAGAGGCAATGGGGGAGCTTTCTTT. Protein: CSARGNGGAFF.